This T cell receptor beta chain was recorded in a study of vaccination and CD4 T cells after COVID-19. The length of the CDR3 is 16 residues. Germline V gene lookup returns CDR1 DFQATT and CDR2 SNEGSKA (reference sequence). The V end was cut by 2 bases, the J end by 3 bases, with 14 bases between. Treatment of the sample: 10-day PBMC culture with coronavirus spike peptide pools or control peptides (ViraFEST assay). Sequencing of cultured CD4+ T cell DNA used the Oncomine TCR Beta short-read assay. TCRdb analysed the PCR reads with MiXCR anew, one entry per CDR3 protein. Of 10,000 to 15,000 distinct CDR3 sequences detected, under 35% appear once; the ten largest clones hold around a third. With regard to this clonotype: Its specificity is not known.

The source of this sequence is a human donor who received a COVID-19 vaccine. The specimen comprised CD4+ T cells from blood, cultured in vitro, sampled before SARS-CoV-2 vaccination. V and J are TRBV20-1 and TRBJ2-6; TRBD2 is a possible D gene (5 bases). CDR3 DNA sequence: TGCAGTGCTAGAACCCCAGGAGGCGGTGGGGCCAACGTCCTGACTTTC. The encoded protein is CSARTPGGGGANVLTF.